Below are 32 T cell receptor beta chains sequenced from a single sample in a study of blood T cell repertoires in COVID-19. TCRdb keeps only in-frame clones here, not all; method: immunoSEQ multiplex PCR. This sample has 250,000 to 350,000 clones, with about 90% found just once. Sequenced input: PBMCs or T cells enriched from blood (not recorded which). The source of these receptors is a woman in her thirties who had recovered from COVID-19.

The V and J genes are TRBV4-1 and TRBJ1-6; tentatively, D is TRBD1 (6 bases). The V gene lost 4 bases and the J gene lost 4 bases, with 14 bases spanning the gap. The CDR3 has 16 amino acids. Germline lookup yields CDR1 MGHRA and CDR2 YSYEKL. CDR3 protein: CASSLGQGPYNSPLHF. The CDR3 DNA sequence: TGCGCCAGCAGCCTAGGGCAGGGGCCTTATAATTCACCCCTCCACTTT.

The chain joins TRBV7-9 to TRBJ2-2, with D maybe TRBD2 (6 bases). The V gene lost 6 bases and the J gene lost 6 bases, with 14 bases spanning the gap. Germline CDR1 SEHNR, CDR2 FQNEAQ (reference sequence). This CDR3 contains 14 residues. The CDR3 here is CASSLPGLPGELFF. DNA for the CDR3: TGTGCCAGCAGTTTACCGGGACTCCCCGGGGAGCTGTTTTTT.

This sequence joins TRBV28 and TRBJ1-5; TRBD1 matches at 7 bases. This CDR3 region has 13 residues. Trimming removed 8 bases from V and 5 bases from J; junction bases left unmatched: 6. CDR1 and CDR2 from the germline V gene are MDHEN and SYDVKM. This chain's CDR3 is CASLQGTYQPQHF. For the CDR3, the DNA is TGTGCCAGCCTACAGGGGACATATCAGCCCCAGCATTTT.

The chain couples TRBV6-4 to TRBJ1-1; 7 bases align to TRBD1. V was pared by 6 bases and J by 0 bases, with 10 bases of the junction left unmatched. Germline loops: CDR1 MRHNA, CDR2 SNTAGT. This CDR3 region has 16 residues. CDR3 DNA: TGTGCCAGCAGCCTAGTAGGGGGCCCCCTGAACACTGAAGCTTTCTTT. This gives the protein CASSLVGGPLNTEAFF.

V and J are TRBV7-9 and TRBJ1-1; TRBD1 aligns across 8 bases. The germline gives CDR1 SEHNR, CDR2 FQNEAQ (reference sequence). V was pared by 5 bases and J by 2 bases, with 10 bases of the junction left unmatched. CDR3 size: 16 residues. CDR3 nucleotides: TGTGCCAGCAGCAAACGGACAGGGCTGGGCAACACTGAAGCTTTCTTT. It specifies CASSKRTGLGNTEAFF.

This chain uses TRBV27 with TRBJ2-7; 8 positions match TRBD1. Trimming at V came to 0 bases and at J to 1 base, leaving 5 bases not matched to a gene. Germline V gives CDR1 MNHEY, CDR2 SMNVEV (reference sequence). The CDR3 runs 16 residues. As DNA, the CDR3 is TGTGCCAGCAGTTTATCGCGGGACAGGAGGTCCTACGAGCAGTACTTC. Translation: CASSLSRDRRSYEQYF.

The chain recombines TRBV30 with TRBJ1-4, with D possibly TRBD1 on 6 matching bases. From germline, CDR1 is GTSNPN and CDR2 SVGIG (reference sequence). The CDR3 runs to 15 residues. V was trimmed by 0 bases and J by 3 bases, leaving 11 bases between them. CDR3 residues: CAWSVRAGANEKLFF. CDR3 nucleotide sequence: TGTGCCTGGAGTGTACGAGCAGGGGCTAATGAAAAACTGTTTTTT.

This clone has only a few counts. The rearrangement uses TRBV12-5 and TRBJ1-2, with a weak D call TRBD1 (6 bases). Trimming removed 6 bases at V and 2 bases at J, with 13 bases between. The CDR3 loop spans 14 amino acids. CDR1 and CDR2 (germline): LGHNT, FRNRAP. CDR3 loop: CASGNPGQNYGYTF. CDR3 sequence (DNA): TGTGCTAGTGGAAACCCCGGACAGAACTATGGCTACACCTTC.

This sequence joins TRBV27 and TRBJ2-7, with 9 nucleotides matching TRBD1. The CDR3 is 15 amino acids. Germline lookup yields CDR1 MNHEY and CDR2 SMNVEV (reference sequence). J gave up 6 bases and V 8 bases, and 14 bases lay outside the gene matches. CDR3 sequence: CASRKQGTGFAEQYF. As DNA, the CDR3 is TGTGCCAGCCGAAAACAAGGGACAGGGTTCGCCGAGCAGTACTTC.

The rearrangement joins TRBV7-3 to TRBJ1-1; D possibly corresponds to TRBD1 (6 bases). The CDR3 is 13 amino acids. Germline V lookup: CDR1 SGHTA, CDR2 FQGTGA. V lost 5 bases to trimming and J lost 8 bases, with 15 bases between them. The CDR3 loop reads CASSTTPQGEAFF. Here the CDR3 DNA reads TGTGCCAGCAGCACCACTCCCCAGGGGGAAGCTTTCTTT.

The V gene is TRBV4-1, the J gene TRBJ1-6; 9 positions agree with TRBD1. CDR1 MGHRA and CDR2 YSYEKL come from the germline V gene. The trim removed 0 bases at V and 10 bases at J, leaving 7 bases unmatched. The CDR3 covers 16 residues. CDR3 region: CASSQERGTGNSPLHF. DNA for the CDR3: TGCGCCAGCAGCCAAGAACGTGGGACAGGGAACTCACCCCTCCACTTT.

V usage is TRBV7-3 and J usage is TRBJ2-5; TRBD1 agrees at 7 bases. The ends lost 5 bases at V and 8 bases at J; junction bases unmatched: 8. This CDR3 contains 13 residues. Germline V gene sequence: CDR1 SGHTA, CDR2 FQGTGA. Here the CDR3 DNA reads TGTGCCAGCAGCCCCGGGACAGCCAGAACCCAGTACTTC. Amino acids: CASSPGTARTQYF.

CDR3 nucleotide sequence: TGTGCCAGCAGCTTGGGCGGCGATAACTATGGCTACACCTTC. This sequence encodes CASSLGGDNYGYTF. The V and J genes are TRBV5-4 and TRBJ1-2; D uncertain. CDR1 is SGHNT, CDR2 YYREEE, per germline (reference sequence). Trimming removed 0 bases at V and 1 base at J, with 7 bases between. The CDR3 extends over 14 amino acids.

The chain is built from TRBV19 and TRBJ1-5; TRBD1 aligns across 7 bases. Per germline, CDR1 LNHDA and CDR2 SQIVND (reference sequence). The junction had 13 bases not matched to a gene; V was cut back by 7 bases and J by 4 bases. The CDR3 length is 16 residues. CDR3 sequence reads: CASTRRTGVGNQPQHF. The CDR3 bases are TGTGCCAGTACCCGTCGTACAGGGGTAGGGAATCAGCCCCAGCATTTT.

The J gene is TRBJ2-1, the V gene TRBV10-1, with a possible D match to TRBD2 (6 bases). Germline-derived CDR1 and CDR2 are WNHNN and SYGVQD (reference sequence). The germline V and J ends were trimmed by 6 bases and 7 bases, with 19 bases remaining between them. The CDR3 runs 15 residues. The CDR3 DNA reads TGCGCCAGCAGCCCCCTTGGACGGGGAGGAAATGAGCAGTTCTTC. Translation: CASSPLGRGGNEQFF.

This clone was observed once. This chain connects TRBV9 to TRBJ1-3, with a weak D call TRBD1 (6 bases). The CDR3 runs to 16 residues. Trimming removed 3 bases at V and 0 bases at J, with 13 bases between. The germline V gene has CDR1 SGDLS and CDR2 YYNGEE. This CDR3 is CASSARTVASGNTIYF. CDR3 DNA sequence: TGTGCCAGCAGCGCCCGGACAGTCGCCTCTGGAAACACCATATATTTT.

This clone was counted once. The chain is built from TRBV5-6 and TRBJ2-7, with a weak D call TRBD2 (6 bases). This CDR3 is 15 amino acids long. The ends were cut back, 5 bases at V and 3 bases at J, with 18 bases in the middle. Germline CDR1 reads SGHDT; CDR2 reads YYEEEE. The CDR3 reads CASSVGGRLHYEQYF. The CDR3 DNA reads as TGTGCCAGCAGTGTCGGGGGTAGGCTCCACTACGAGCAGTACTTC.

CDR3 nucleotides: TGTGCCAGCACCTCATCGGGACAGGGGCTTACAGATACGCAGTATTTT. Amino acid sequence: CASTSSGQGLTDTQYF. The chain couples TRBV7-9 to TRBJ2-3, with TRBD1 matching over 10 bases. The CDR3 totals 16 residues. V was clipped by 7 bases and J by 3 bases; unmatched bases: 10. Germline V CDR1 and CDR2: SEHNR, FQNEAQ (reference sequence).

V gene TRBV6-2 or TRBV6-3 combines with J gene TRBJ1-5; 11 bases are a match to TRBD1. The germline V gene encodes CDR1 MNHEY and CDR2 SVGEGT. J was trimmed by 3 bases and V by 0 bases; bases with no gene match: 1. This CDR3 has 16 residues. The CDR3 sequence: CASSYSGQGANQPQHF. For the CDR3, the DNA is TGTGCCAGCAGTTACTCCGGACAGGGGGCCAATCAGCCCCAGCATTTT.

Only one count was recorded for this clone. The J gene is TRBJ1-4, the V gene TRBV19; 10 nucleotides match TRBD1. V lost 5 bases, J lost 2 bases, and 2 bases stayed unmatched. This CDR3 is built from 15 residues. The germline gives CDR1 LNHDA, CDR2 SQIVND (reference sequence). The CDR3 DNA follows: TGTGCCAGTAGTCCGACAGGGGGCACTAATGAAAAACTGTTTTTT. Its translation: CASSPTGGTNEKLFF. Drawing the rest from reference TRBV19 and TRBJ1-4, the complete variable domain is DGGITQSPKYLFRKEGQNVTLSCEQNLNHDAMYWYRQDPGQGLRLIYYSQIVNDFQKGDIAEGYSVSREKKESFPLTVTSAQKNPTAFYLCASSPTGGTNEKLFFGSGTQLSVL.

In its sample, this clone was seen once. This chain joins TRBV5-4 and TRBJ1-1; possibly TRBD1 for D (5 bases). Trimming pared 5 bases from V and 2 bases from J, leaving 13 bases between. From germline, CDR1 is SGHNT and CDR2 YYREEE (reference sequence). The CDR3 spans 14 residues. The CDR3 reads CASSPGTLNTEAFF. CDR3 nucleotides: TGTGCCAGCAGTCCCGGGACTCTTAACACTGAAGCTTTCTTT.

The rearrangement joins TRBV11-2 to TRBJ2-1; 7 nucleotides align to TRBD2. The CDR3 extends over 18 amino acids. Unmatched junction bases numbered 15, after V lost 7 bases and J lost 0 bases. CDR1 and CDR2 from the germline V gene are SGHAT and FQNNGV. The CDR3 reads CASKVRGDWADSYNEQFF. CDR3 coding DNA: TGTGCCAGCAAGGTCCGGGGGGATTGGGCCGACTCCTACAATGAGCAGTTCTTC.

V is TRBV7-6 and J is TRBJ2-5, with D perhaps matching TRBD2 (5 bases). Germline assignment: CDR1 SGHVS and CDR2 FNYEAQ. V lost 5 bases to trimming and J lost 7 bases, with 11 bases between them. This CDR3 spans 12 amino acids. CDR3 nucleotide sequence: TGTGCCAGCAGCCCCTCCGGAGGGACCCAGTACTTC. Its translation is CASSPSGGTQYF.

This sequence joins TRBV20-1 and TRBJ1-1, with 7 bases identical to TRBD1. The junction had 4 bases not matched to a gene; V was cut back by 7 bases and J by 5 bases. Germline-derived CDR1 and CDR2 are DFQATT and SNEGSKA (reference sequence). This CDR3 has 11 residues. The CDR3 sequence is CSVTGVTEAFF. The CDR3 bases are TGCAGTGTAACAGGGGTGACTGAAGCTTTCTTT.

This rearrangement joins TRBV7-8 to TRBJ2-3, with D perhaps matching TRBD2 (6 bases). The V gene lost 1 base and the J gene lost 5 bases, with 13 bases spanning the gap. Germline V lookup: CDR1 SGHVS, CDR2 FQNEAQ. The CDR3 covers 15 residues. The CDR3 DNA follows: TGTGCCAGCAGCTTAGGTAGTAGCGGAGAAGATACGCAGTATTTT. This translates into CASSLGSSGEDTQYF.

The table lists this clone with a few counts. This rearrangement joins TRBV15 to TRBJ1-4; D perhaps matches TRBD1 (6 bases). V lost 0 bases and J 14 bases, leaving 13 bases between the germline ends. The germline gives CDR1 LNHNV, CDR2 YYDKDF (reference sequence). CDR3 length: 13 amino acids. CDR3 bases: TGTGCCACCAGCAGAGATTTGGGGAGGGGGCTGTTTTTT. It is translated as CATSRDLGRGLFF.

A few counts support this clone. The gene calls are TRBV4-1 and TRBJ1-1, with TRBD1 matching over 10 bases. Germline CDR1 and CDR2: MGHRA and YSYEKL. The CDR3 covers 16 residues. V lost 3 bases to trimming and J lost 6 bases; unmatched junction nucleotides: 10. Here the CDR3 reads CASSQLGTGVGPEAFF. In DNA form, the CDR3 reads TGCGCCAGCAGCCAGCTCGGGACAGGGGTCGGCCCTGAAGCTTTCTTT.

This clone was observed a handful of times. Within the sample, other DNA sequences also encode this same CDR3. The J gene is TRBJ2-1, the V gene TRBV4-1; perhaps TRBD1 as D (5 bases). Trimming stripped 1 base from V and 1 base from J, with 11 bases between. In germline, CDR1 is MGHRA, CDR2 YSYEKL. The CDR3 loop spans 16 amino acids. DNA for the CDR3: TGCGCCAGCAGCCAAGTGGACATTCTTTCCTACAATGAGCAGTTCTTC. Its translation is CASSQVDILSYNEQFF.

This clone has a single count. The J gene is TRBJ2-1, the V gene TRBV6-5; D unresolved. Per germline, CDR1 MNHEY and CDR2 SVGAGI. Trimming pared 1 base from V and 9 bases from J, leaving 10 bases between. The CDR3 length is 13 residues. The CDR3 is CASSYYRAFEQFF. CDR3 DNA: TGTGCCAGCAGTTACTACAGAGCCTTTGAGCAGTTCTTC.

The J gene is TRBJ2-2, the V gene TRBV5-6, with 7 bases lining up with TRBD1. This CDR3 is 14 amino acids long. Germline trimming cut 5 bases from V and 6 bases from J; bases unmatched to any gene: 7. The germline gives CDR1 SGHDT, CDR2 YYEEEE. CDR3 amino acids: CASRSDRVSGELFF. CDR3 nucleotide sequence: TGTGCCAGCAGATCCGACAGGGTGTCCGGGGAGCTGTTTTTT.

In nucleotides, the CDR3 is TGTGCCAGCAGCGGACAGGTTCGGAATGAAAAACTGTTTTTT. Translation: CASSGQVRNEKLFF. The rearrangement links TRBV6-2 or TRBV6-3 to TRBJ1-4, with 7 bases aligning to TRBD1. V gave up 6 bases and J gave up 5 bases; unmatched junction bases: 6. CDR1 and CDR2 from the germline V gene are MNHEY and SVGEGT. CDR3 size: 14 residues.

The chain couples TRBV6-4 to TRBJ2-5, with 9 bases that match TRBD1. Germline loops: CDR1 MRHNA, CDR2 SNTAGT. The CDR3 consists of 16 residues. With 4 bases clipped from V and 2 bases from J, the junction kept 8 bases outside the gene matches. The CDR3: CASSVTGGGYQETQYF. CDR3 in DNA: TGTGCCAGCAGTGTGACAGGGGGGGGTTATCAAGAGACCCAGTACTTC.